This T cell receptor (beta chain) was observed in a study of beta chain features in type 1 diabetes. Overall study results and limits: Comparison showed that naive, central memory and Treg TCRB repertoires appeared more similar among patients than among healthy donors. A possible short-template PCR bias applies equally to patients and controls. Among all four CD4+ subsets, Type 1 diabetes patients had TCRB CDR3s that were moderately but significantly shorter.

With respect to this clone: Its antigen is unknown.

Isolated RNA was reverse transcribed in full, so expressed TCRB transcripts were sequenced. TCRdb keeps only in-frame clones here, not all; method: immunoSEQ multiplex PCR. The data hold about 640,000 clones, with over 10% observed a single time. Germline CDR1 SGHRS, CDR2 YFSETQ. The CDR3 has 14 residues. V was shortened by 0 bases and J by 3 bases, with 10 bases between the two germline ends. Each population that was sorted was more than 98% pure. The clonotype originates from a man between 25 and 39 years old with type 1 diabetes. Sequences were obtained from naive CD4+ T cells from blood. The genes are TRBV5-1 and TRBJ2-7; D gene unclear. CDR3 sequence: CASSLEAQDYEQYF. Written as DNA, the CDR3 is TGCGCCAGCAGCTTGGAGGCCCAAGACTACGAGCAGTACTTC.